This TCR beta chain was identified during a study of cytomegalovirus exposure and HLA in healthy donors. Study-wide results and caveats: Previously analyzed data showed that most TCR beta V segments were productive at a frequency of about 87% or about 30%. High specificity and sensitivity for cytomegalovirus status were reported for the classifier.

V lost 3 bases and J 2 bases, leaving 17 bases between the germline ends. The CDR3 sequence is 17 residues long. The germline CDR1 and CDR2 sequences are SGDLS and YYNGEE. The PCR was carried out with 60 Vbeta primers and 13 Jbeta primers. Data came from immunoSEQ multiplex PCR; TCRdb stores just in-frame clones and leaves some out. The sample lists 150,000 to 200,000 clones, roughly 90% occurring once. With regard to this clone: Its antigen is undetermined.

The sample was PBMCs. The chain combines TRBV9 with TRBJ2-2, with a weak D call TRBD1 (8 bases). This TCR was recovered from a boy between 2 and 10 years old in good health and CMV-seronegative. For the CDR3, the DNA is TGTGCCAGCAGCGCCACAGGACAGGGACTAAACACCGGGGAGCTGTTTTTT. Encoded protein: CASSATGQGLNTGELFF.